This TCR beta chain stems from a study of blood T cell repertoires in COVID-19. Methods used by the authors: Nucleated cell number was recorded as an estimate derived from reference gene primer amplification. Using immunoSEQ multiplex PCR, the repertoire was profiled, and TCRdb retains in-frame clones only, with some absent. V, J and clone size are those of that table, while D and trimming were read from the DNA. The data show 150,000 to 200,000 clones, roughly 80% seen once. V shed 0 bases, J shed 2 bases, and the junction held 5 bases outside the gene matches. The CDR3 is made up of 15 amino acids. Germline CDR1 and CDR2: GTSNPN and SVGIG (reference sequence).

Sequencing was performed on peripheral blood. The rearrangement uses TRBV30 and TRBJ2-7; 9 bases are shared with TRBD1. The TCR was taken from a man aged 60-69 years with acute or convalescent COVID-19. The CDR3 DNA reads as TGTGCCTGGAGTGTACAGGGGGCGCAGGCCTACGAGCAGTACTTC. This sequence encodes CAWSVQGAQAYEQYF.